This TCR beta chain was captured in a study of radiotherapy plus CTLA-4 blockade in lung cancer. Turning to this clone: Its matching antigen is unknown.

Germline V CDR1 and CDR2: LNHDA, SQIVND (reference sequence). Trimming cost V 5 bases and J 1 base, with 8 bases left between them. This CDR3 has 14 amino acids. Study conclusions and caveats: In blood, tumor-derived TCR clones expanded after radiotherapy plus ipilimumab. How blood T cell clones changed early, along with interferon-beta, reportedly forecast response best.

Focal radiation and CTLA-4 blockade (ipilimumab) were tested in chemo-refractory metastatic non-small-cell lung cancer patients. Using immunoSEQ multiplex PCR, the repertoire was profiled, and TCRdb retains in-frame clones only, with some absent. This sample carries some 48,000 clones, less than 90% of them seen once, and the ten largest clones take less than 20%. This receptor was taken from a human donor with non-small cell lung cancer that progressed on radiotherapy plus ipilimumab. Some clones in this sample may be carry-over from other donors' samples. Here the sequenced sample was peripheral blood, taken from a patient treated with radiotherapy plus ipilimumab. V gene TRBV19 combines with J gene TRBJ2-2; D unclear. CDR3 protein: CASSFARNTGELFF. CDR3 DNA sequence: TGTGCCAGTAGTTTCGCCAGGAACACCGGGGAGCTGTTTTTT.